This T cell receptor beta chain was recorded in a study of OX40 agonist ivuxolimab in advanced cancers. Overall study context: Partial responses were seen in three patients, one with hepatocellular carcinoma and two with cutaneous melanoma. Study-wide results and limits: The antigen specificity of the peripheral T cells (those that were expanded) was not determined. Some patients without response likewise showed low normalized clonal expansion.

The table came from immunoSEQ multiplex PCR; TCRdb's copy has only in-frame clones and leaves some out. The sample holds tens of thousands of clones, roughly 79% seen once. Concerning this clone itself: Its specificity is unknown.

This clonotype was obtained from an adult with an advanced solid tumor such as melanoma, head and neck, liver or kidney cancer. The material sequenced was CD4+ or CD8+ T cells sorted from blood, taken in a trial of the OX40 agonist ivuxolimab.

CDR3 residues: CASRQATELNTGELFF. CDR3 DNA: TGTGCCAGCAGACAAGCCACCGAGCTGAACACCGGGGAGCTGTTTTTT. This chain joins TRBV28 and TRBJ2-2; D is ambiguous. V was cut by 6 bases and J by 1 base, with 15 bases left in between. Germline values: CDR1 MDHEN, CDR2 SYDVKM. The CDR3 has 16 residues.